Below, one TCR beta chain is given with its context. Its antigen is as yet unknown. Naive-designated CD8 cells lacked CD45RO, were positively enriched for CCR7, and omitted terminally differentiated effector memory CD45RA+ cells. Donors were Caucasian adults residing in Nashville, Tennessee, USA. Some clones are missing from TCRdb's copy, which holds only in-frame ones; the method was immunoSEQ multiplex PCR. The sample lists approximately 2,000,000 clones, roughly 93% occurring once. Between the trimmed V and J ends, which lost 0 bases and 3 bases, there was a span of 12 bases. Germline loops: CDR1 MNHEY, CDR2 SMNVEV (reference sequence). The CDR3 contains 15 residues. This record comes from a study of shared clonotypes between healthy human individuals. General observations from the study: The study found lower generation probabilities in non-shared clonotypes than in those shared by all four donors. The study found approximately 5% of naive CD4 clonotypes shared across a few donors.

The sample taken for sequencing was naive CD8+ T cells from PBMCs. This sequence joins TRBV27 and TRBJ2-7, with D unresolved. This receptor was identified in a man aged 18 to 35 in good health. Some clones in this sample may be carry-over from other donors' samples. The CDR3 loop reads CASSLSSGAHYEQYF. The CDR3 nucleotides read TGTGCCAGCAGTTTATCCTCGGGTGCCCACTACGAGCAGTACTTC.